This is a list of T cell receptor beta chains from one sample in a study of T cells after yellow fever vaccination. TCRdb analysed the 5' RACE reads with MiXCR anew, one entry per CDR3 protein. The table includes hundreds of thousands of distinct CDR3 sequences, just over 20% detected once. The sample in question was PBMCs, obtained approximately 22 days after the first yellow fever vaccination. The receptors come from a man aged 18 to 30 who received the YFV17D yellow fever vaccine. The CDR3 runs from the conserved cysteine through the conserved F or W. D genes are given only for firm matches. Part of the rows lack a size; the others show once, few, many or a class for expanded clones.

. | TRBJ1-5 | TRBV2 | few | TGTGCCAGCAGTATACAGGGTAGCGATCAGCCCCAGCATTTT | CASSIQGSDQPQHF
. | TRBJ2-3 | TRBV9 | . | TGTGCCAGCAGCACATTCGGGGGACACACAGATACGCAGTATTTT | CASSTFGGHTDTQYF
. | TRBJ1-5 | TRBV15 | few | TGTGCCACCAGCAAAGGGGGGGGACATCAGCCCCAGCATTTT | CATSKGGGHQPQHF
. | TRBJ1-2 | TRBV28 | few | TGTGCCAGCAGTCCCCAGTATATCCCCATAGGGTTGGATGGCTACACCTTC | CASSPQYIPIGLDGYTF
TRBD1 | TRBJ1-1 | TRBV2 | few | TGTGCCAGCAGTGGCAGACAGGGGTTTTTTGCCCGAAAAGCTTTCTTT | CASSGRQGFFARKAFF
. | TRBJ1-3 | TRBV9 | few | TGTGCCAGCAGCGTAGCCCCGGCGGACGGAAACACCATATATTTT | CASSVAPADGNTIYF
. | TRBJ2-2 | TRBV5-4 | . | TGTGCCAGCAGATTCTCCCAGGGCGGCACCGGGGAGCTGTTTTTT | CASRFSQGGTGELFF
. | TRBJ1-2 | TRBV6-1 | . | TGTGCCAGCAGTGAACGGGCCTTCGGGTATGGCTACACCTTC | CASSERAFGYGYTF
TRBD1 | TRBJ1-2 | TRBV7-9 | . | TGTGCCAGCAGCACAGAACAGGGGTCTGGCTACACCTTC | CASSTEQGSGYTF
. | TRBJ2-1 | TRBV18 | . | TGTGCCAGCTCACCACAAGGGTGGGGATACAATGAGCAGTTCTTC | CASSPQGWGYNEQFF
. | TRBJ2-1 | TRBV7-9 | . | TGTGCCAGCAGCCCCACTTTCTCCCCCTACAATGAGCAGTTCTTC | CASSPTFSPYNEQFF
. | TRBJ1-2 | TRBV12-3/TRBV12-4 | . | TGTGCCAGCGCCGACGGAAATAACTATGGCTACACCTTC | CASADGNNYGYTF
TRBD2 | TRBJ2-3 | TRBV7-2 | . | TGTGCCAGCAGCTTATTTAGCGGGGGGGCCCTGGGGCAGTATTTT | CASSLFSGGALGQYF
. | TRBJ2-2 | TRBV25-1 | . | TGTGCCAGCAGTGAATCTCATGAGCTGTTTTTT | CASSESHELFF
TRBD1 | TRBJ2-1 | TRBV6-1 | few | TGTGCCAGCAGCCCCGGGACAGGGATCTACAATGAGCAGTTCTTC | CASSPGTGIYNEQFF
. | TRBJ2-1 | TRBV5-8 | . | TGTGCCAGCATCTTGGTCTACGCGGCTGAGCAGTTCTTC | CASILVYAAEQFF
. | TRBJ2-1 | TRBV7-2 | . | TGTGCCAGCAGCTTATCCCCCCCCCTCAATGAGCAGTTCTTC | CASSLSPPLNEQFF
. | TRBJ2-4 | TRBV12-3/TRBV12-4 | few | TGTGCCAGCAGTTTTGGGAGGGAGGGGGCGCTTGGGTACATTCAGTACTTC | CASSFGREGALGYIQYF
TRBD2 | TRBJ2-3 | TRBV18 | . | TGTGCCAGCTCCCAAGCCGGGGGGAGTGCAGATACGCAGTATTTT | CASSQAGGSADTQYF
TRBD1 | TRBJ2-3 | TRBV5-1 | . | TGCGCCAGCAGCCAGGGACAGGGCCAAGATACGCAGTATTTT | CASSQGQGQDTQYF
TRBD1 | TRBJ1-2 | TRBV5-1 | . | TGCGCCAGCAGCTTGGCCCTTGGACAGGGGGAGGGCTACACCTTC | CASSLALGQGEGYTF
TRBD2 | TRBJ2-1 | TRBV9 | few | TGTGCCAGCAGCGTAGACAGCGGGGCCTACAATGAGCAGTTCTTC | CASSVDSGAYNEQFF